The clone carrying this T cell receptor beta chain occurred a few times. Its antigen is unknown. Study findings and constraints: Tumor Treg TCRs overlapped most with tumor naive CD4+ cells.

Full-length variable regions came from constant-region reverse primers plus semi-nested Nested Universal Primer A PCR. Each CDR3 protein is one row after TCRdb ran MiXCR on the 5' RACE reads. Of about 40,000 distinct CDR3 sequences listed, 30% are singletons. Germline lookup yields CDR1 SEHNR and CDR2 FQNEAQ (reference sequence). Trimming removed 3 bases from V and 2 bases from J, with 8 bases in between. The CDR3 spans 14 residues. The TCR sequence derives from a female donor with breast cancer. Sequenced sample: tumor-infiltrating memory CD4+ T cells sorted from the breast tumor. Regarding subset: memory CD4+ T cells, CD4+CD45RO+CD25-. The chain combines TRBV7-9 with TRBJ2-1, with unresolved D. CDR3 DNA: TGTGCCAGCAGCTTTTCCACCACCTACAATGAGCAGTTCTTC. It encodes CASSFSTTYNEQFF.